Here is one TCR beta chain with its context. Its antigen target is currently unknown. No base quality values were provided; no much bigger clone lies one nucleotide off. The sample is drawn from a study of shared clonotypes between healthy human individuals (dated by TCRdb to the early 2020s). A note on the overall study: The cohort comprised a couple of women and a few men aged 18 to 49 years. To estimate repertoire size and how much clonotype sharing occurs between individuals, the study deeply sequenced the blood TCR repertoires of five healthy adults. Libraries were prepared and TCR repertoires were sequenced by different laboratories using diverse techniques, in order to increase sequencing depth and limit assay-specific biases. For each donor, CD4 naive and CD4 memory were each given three plates, CD8 naive was given two plates, and CD8 memory was given one plate. Per donor, leukapheresis produced somewhere between about 0.94 and 9.5 billion PBMCs. Here is what the overall study found, with its caveats: Sampling was restricted to blood, and TCR repertoires in tissue are likely to differ from TCR repertoires in blood. The small number of donors limited the genetic and exposure-history diversity represented. Rarefaction of sorted-subset datasets indicated incomplete sequencing despite the large sequencing depth. When several donors were compared, the shared fraction of clonotypes was 5% to 6.5% for naive CD4, approximately 3.3% for naive CD8, 2% to 2.5% for memory CD4, and 0.35% to 0.4% for memory CD8. Larger estimated clonotype richness was generally found for naive subsets than for memory subsets. Compared with non-shared clonotypes, clonotypes shared by all four sorted-subset donors had higher generation probabilities. Pairwise subsampling indicated that sequencing depth was expected to affect the degree of clonotype sharing among donors.

Healthy HIV-negative adults with no recently reported acute infections or vaccinations were included as donors. Every donor was a Caucasian adult residing in Nashville, Tennessee, USA. CD4+ T cells were enriched through magnetic negative selection, after which naive cells were positively selected on CD45RA and the remaining negative fraction served as the memory subset. Blood was obtained by leukapheresis, after which PBMCs were separated by Ficoll-Histopaque density gradient centrifugation and cryopreserved in liquid nitrogen vapor phase. Analytical flow cytometry was used to check the purity and quantity of each magnetically sorted T cell population. Each sorted fraction had its genomic DNA isolated and then quantified by UV absorbance on a Nanodrop 2000c. Using the deep immunoSEQ assay, multiplex PCR amplified TCR CDR3 regions from genomic DNA. Extracted genomic DNA from each cell subset was spread evenly across all wells of several immunoSEQ 96-well plates, with each plate serving as a replicate. For sorted subsets, roughly 200 ng of genomic DNA, equivalent to roughly 30,000 T cell genomes, went into each replicate PCR. Purified libraries were measured with a Qubit 3.0 fluorometer, size-checked on a Bioanalyzer 2100, and measured again with the KAPA Library Quantification kit. Every immunoSEQ 96-well plate was sequenced on a separate single-read 150-cycle Illumina NextSeq 550 flow cell. Per the source publication's procedure: Because only junctional sequences without quality scores were contained in the immunoSEQ output, filtering matching that applied to full-length reads could not be performed. Sequences were annotated with PyIR, a Python wrapper for IgBLAST v1.9, using IMGT germline references to assign V/J genes and CDR3. Reads were removed for weak V/J assignments (E-value above 1e-6), missing CDR3, stop codons, out-of-frame junctions, or ambiguous translated residues. V3J clonotypes were defined as sequences sharing an identical inferred V gene, J gene, and CDR3 amino acid sequence. Percentage overlap between repertoires was calculated by dividing the number of shared unique clonotypes by the size of the smaller repertoire. Repertoire richness was assessed with RTK rarefaction, the Chao1 estimator, and Recon v2.1 estimates of unobserved clonotypes. OLGA was used to compute generation probabilities for all TCRbeta clonotypes that the gDNA method yielded from four donors. As stored in TCRdb, this immuneACCESS dataset retains in-frame rearrangements with V and J assigned. A fraction of the clones does not appear; measured against another copy, unresolved V genes explain less than half of the discrepancy, and the remainder lacks a known reason. That table is the source of V, J and clone size, and D and trimming were worked out from the DNA. This sample gives 800,000 to 1,200,000 clones in total; 78% of them show up just once. About 0.52% of the sample lies in the top ten.

The sequenced material came from memory CD4+ T cells from PBMCs. The sample's cell subset or site, from its label and the paper: CD45RA-negative fraction. This TCR was recovered from a man aged 18 to 30 in good health. Some clones in this sample may be carry-over from other donors' samples.

The DNA is TGCGCCAGCAGCCGGACTAGCGGGATCACAGATACGCAGTATTTT. It translates as CASSRTSGITDTQYF. In this chain, TRBV5-1 is recombined with TRBJ2-3; TRBD2 matches 12 bases in the middle. The cysteine opens and the phenylalanine closes a CDR3 of 15 amino acids. The entry retains the CDR3 DNA only, 45 bases that are in frame from base 1. According to the germline V gene, CDR1 reads SGHRS and CDR2 reads YFSETQ. Germline trimming amounts to 4 bases on V and 2 bases on J, with 2 as the count of junction bases outside the gene matches.